Listed below are T cell receptor beta chains from one sample, sequenced in a study of T cell responses to AZD1222 COVID-19 vaccine. Here immunoSEQ multiplex PCR was the method, and the copy in TCRdb shows in-frame clones only, minus some. The repertoire holds some 63,000 clones, with roughly 89% as singletons. The source was peripheral blood, collected 28 days after the second AZD1222 dose. These receptors all come from an adult who received the AZD1222 COVID-19 vaccine. Both conserved end residues are part of each CDR3. The D gene is left open where the match is weak.

D: .
J: TRBJ2-1
V: TRBV6-5
CDR3: CASSKAPSGEQFF
DNA: TGTGCCAGCAGCAAAGCGCCTTCTGGTGAGCAGTTCTTC

D: .
J: TRBJ1-2
V: TRBV5-6
CDR3: CASSLLSWMGEENYGYTF
DNA: TGTGCCAGCAGCTTGCTTAGTTGGATGGGGGAGGAAAACTATGGCTACACCTTC

D: .
J: TRBJ2-3
V: TRBV9
CDR3: CASSVEFQFHGDRTDTQYF
DNA: TGTGCCAGCAGCGTAGAGTTTCAGTTCCATGGGGATCGCACAGATACGCAGTATTTT

D: TRBD2
J: TRBJ2-1
V: TRBV6-2/TRBV6-3
CDR3: CASSYSKLAGGGEQFF
DNA: TGTGCCAGCAGTTACTCGAAACTAGCGGGAGGGGGCGAGCAGTTCTTC

D: .
J: TRBJ1-3
V: TRBV15
CDR3: CATSREGFRTATGNTIYF
DNA: TGTGCCACCAGCAGAGAAGGATTTAGGACAGCTACTGGAAACACCATATATTTT

D: TRBD2
J: TRBJ2-1
V: TRBV6-5
CDR3: CASGSSGRAYNEQFF
DNA: TGTGCCAGCGGGTCGAGCGGGAGGGCCTACAATGAGCAGTTCTTC

D: .
J: TRBJ2-7
V: TRBV7-9
CDR3: CASTRGGSYEQYF
DNA: TGTGCCAGCACGCGAGGGGGGAGCTACGAGCAGTACTTC

D: .
J: TRBJ2-7
V: TRBV18
CDR3: CASSPPVRGGYEQYF
DNA: TGTGCCAGCTCACCACCGGTACGGGGCGGGTACGAGCAGTACTTC

D: .
J: TRBJ1-2
V: TRBV29-1
CDR3: CSADDQKGGYTF
DNA: TGCAGCGCCGATGACCAGAAGGGTGGCTACACCTTC

D: .
J: TRBJ1-1
V: TRBV28
CDR3: CASSPAASWNTEAFF
DNA: TGTGCCAGCAGTCCAGCCGCCAGCTGGAACACTGAAGCTTTCTTT

D: TRBD2
J: TRBJ2-1
V: TRBV9
CDR3: CASSGITSGALNEQFF
DNA: TGTGCCAGCAGCGGAATCACTAGCGGGGCGCTCAATGAGCAGTTCTTC

D: .
J: TRBJ2-2
V: TRBV5-4
CDR3: CASSDRRVNTGELFF
DNA: TGTGCCAGCAGTGATCGGCGGGTAAACACCGGGGAGCTGTTTTTT

D: .
J: TRBJ1-4
V: TRBV28
CDR3: CASSKSSTNEKLFF
DNA: TGTGCCAGCAGTAAGAGTTCAACTAATGAAAAACTGTTTTTT

D: .
J: TRBJ1-1
V: TRBV27
CDR3: CASRRGGLEAFF
DNA: TGTGCCAGCAGAAGGGGAGGGCTTGAAGCTTTCTTT

D: .
J: TRBJ1-1
V: TRBV5-5
CDR3: CASSLAGPNTEAFF
DNA: TGTGCCAGCAGCTTGGCAGGGCCGAACACTGAAGCTTTCTTT

D: .
J: TRBJ1-5
V: TRBV4-2
CDR3: CASSQETSNQPQHF
DNA: TGTGCCAGCAGCCAAGAGACTAGCAATCAGCCCCAGCATTTT

D: .
J: TRBJ2-7
V: TRBV19
CDR3: CASSIASRGLYEQYF
DNA: TGTGCCAGTAGTATAGCAAGCAGAGGACTATACGAGCAGTACTTC